A single sample gave rise to the 23 T cell receptor beta chains below, sequenced in a study of blood T cell repertoires in COVID-19. Sequenced by immunoSEQ multiplex PCR; TCRdb stores in-frame clones only, minus some. The sample lists fewer than 120,000 clones, 65% to 90% occurring once. Sequencing input: peripheral blood. The receptor set was obtained from a woman aged 55-70 years with acute or convalescent COVID-19.

This chain joins TRBV7-3 and TRBJ2-1; possibly TRBD2 for D (6 bases). Germline-derived CDR1 and CDR2 are SGHTA and FQGTGA. The CDR3 sequence is 13 residues long. V dropped 5 bases and J dropped 1 base, with 6 bases sitting between them. The CDR3 reads CASSGGSYNEQFF. The CDR3 DNA follows: TGTGCCAGCAGCGGGGGGTCCTACAATGAGCAGTTCTTC.

V usage is TRBV3-1 (or the pseudogene TRBV3-2) and J usage is TRBJ2-1; TRBD2 aligns across 9 bases. The germline gives CDR1 LGHDT, CDR2 YNNKEL (reference sequence). The V and J ends lost 6 bases and 6 bases, in that order; junction bases with no gene match: 12. CDR3 size: 16 residues. CDR3 coding DNA: TGTGCCAGCAGTCGAAGGGCTAGCGGGGATTTCAATGAGCAGTTCTTC. This translates into CASSRRASGDFNEQFF.

The genes are TRBV2 and TRBJ2-5; 8 bases align to TRBD1. The CDR3 consists of 13 residues. Per germline, CDR1 SNHLY and CDR2 FYNNEI. V trimming: 7 bases; J trimming: 3 bases; junction bases outside the gene matches: 4. This chain's CDR3 is CASTKDREETQYF. CDR3 bases: TGTGCCAGCACCAAGGACAGGGAAGAGACCCAGTACTTC.

This clone occurred once. The rearrangement links TRBV6-5 to TRBJ1-4; D perhaps matches TRBD1 (5 bases). Germline CDR1 and CDR2: MNHEY and SVGAGI. Between the trimmed V and J ends, which lost 2 bases and 9 bases, there was a span of 19 bases. The CDR3 sequence is 16 residues long. The CDR3 DNA sequence: TGTGCCAGCAGTTACCCAACCGGGACTGCGAGGAAAAAACTGTTTTTT. Encoded protein: CASSYPTGTARKKLFF.

This clone appeared many times. A read error may produce the germline difference seen at one junction end. J is TRBJ1-2 and V is TRBV2; D may be TRBD1 (5 bases). There are 11 residues in the CDR3. The germline CDR1 and CDR2 sequences are SNHLY and FYNNEI. CDR3 residues: CASREGEGYTF. For the CDR3, the DNA is TGTGCCAGCAGGGAAGGGGAGGGCTACACCTTC. Using reference TRBV2 and TRBJ1-2 for the parts outside the CDR3, the full variable domain is EPEVTQTPSHQVTQMGQEVILRCVPISNHLYFYWYRQILGQKVEFLVSFYNNEISEKSEIFDDQFSVERPDGSNFTLKIRSTKLEDSAMYFCASREGEGYTFGSGTRLTVV.

The chain has TRBV5-6 and TRBJ1-4, with 9 bases aligning to TRBD1. With V trimmed by 3 bases and J by 7 bases, 13 bases remained unmatched. Per germline, CDR1 SGHDT and CDR2 YYEEEE. The CDR3 loop spans 17 amino acids. CDR3 nucleotides: TGTGCCAGCAGCTGGGGGACAGGGACGGCCTTAGGTGAAAAACTGTTTTTT. It encodes CASSWGTGTALGEKLFF. The full variable domain, with the rest looked up from reference TRBV5-6 and TRBJ1-4, is DAGVTQSPTHLIKTRGQQVTLRCSPKSGHDTVSWYQQALGQGPQFIFQYYEEEERQRGNFPDRFSGHQFPNYSSELNVNALLLGDSALYLCASSWGTGTALGEKLFFGSGTQLSVL.

The chain couples TRBV3-1 (or the pseudogene TRBV3-2) to TRBJ2-1, with TRBD1 identical over 7 bases. Germline CDR1 LGHDT, CDR2 YNNKEL (reference sequence). CDR3 length equals 14 residues. The V and J ends lost 5 bases and 9 bases, in that order; junction bases with no gene match: 10. The chain's CDR3 is CASSGQDLFSEQFF. Here the CDR3 DNA reads TGTGCCAGCAGCGGACAGGACCTGTTTAGTGAGCAGTTCTTC.

V usage is TRBV29-1 and J usage is TRBJ2-3, with 7 bases fitting TRBD2. This CDR3 contains 15 residues. The V gene end was trimmed by 4 bases and the J gene end by 0 bases; junction bases not matched to a gene: 7. The germline gives CDR1 SQVTM, CDR2 ANQGSEA. In DNA, the CDR3 is TGCAGCGTTGCCGGGGATAGCGGGAGCACAGATACGCAGTATTTT. This translates into CSVAGDSGSTDTQYF.

V and J are TRBV2 and TRBJ1-2; a possible D gene is TRBD1 (6 bases). The CDR3 is 13 amino acids. Germline CDR1 is SNHLY and CDR2 is FYNNEI. Trimming pared 4 bases from V and 8 bases from J, leaving 14 bases between. The CDR3 DNA reads as TGTGCCAGCAGTGTCTTGGCAGGGGACGGCTACACCTTC. Its translation: CASSVLAGDGYTF.

This chain links TRBV3-1 (or the pseudogene TRBV3-2) with TRBJ2-7, with D possibly TRBD2 on 6 matching bases. Germline-derived CDR1 and CDR2 are LGHDT and YNNKEL (reference sequence). This CDR3 has 15 amino acids. V was clipped by 0 bases and J by 3 bases, with 12 bases between them. The CDR3 DNA is TGTGCCAGCAGCCAAGATAAACTAGCCATCTACGAGCAGTACTTC. Its translation: CASSQDKLAIYEQYF.

The chain has TRBV3-1 (or the pseudogene TRBV3-2) and TRBJ2-7; D is unclear. Germline assignment: CDR1 LGHDT and CDR2 YNNKEL (reference sequence). This CDR3 has 14 amino acids. The V end was cut by 1 base, the J end by 0 bases, with 7 bases between. The CDR3 DNA follows: TGTGCCAGCAGCCAAGGGCTAGGCTCCTACGAGCAGTACTTC. This codes for CASSQGLGSYEQYF.

V gene TRBV6-5 combines with J gene TRBJ2-2; TRBD2 is a possible D gene (6 bases). The V gene lost 2 bases and the J gene lost 2 bases, with 9 bases spanning the gap. Germline assignment: CDR1 MNHEY and CDR2 SVGAGI. The CDR3 length is 15 residues. The DNA of the CDR3 is TGTGCCAGCAGTTACCCGGGACTTAACACCGGGGAGCTGTTTTTT. Protein sequence: CASSYPGLNTGELFF.

J is TRBJ2-7 and V is TRBV29-1; the match to TRBD1 covers 10 bases. The CDR3 totals 13 residues. The junction had 6 bases not matched to a gene; V was cut back by 2 bases and J by 8 bases. Germline-derived CDR1 and CDR2 are SQVTM and ANQGSEA. The CDR3 sequence: CSVERDRGFKQYF. The CDR3, as DNA: TGCAGCGTTGAACGGGACAGGGGCTTTAAGCAGTACTTC.

The V gene is TRBV9, the J gene TRBJ2-3; tentatively, D is TRBD1 (6 bases). The CDR3 length is 15 residues. Germline CDR1 reads SGDLS; CDR2 reads YYNGEE. The V and J ends lost 0 bases and 5 bases respectively, with 13 bases between them. The chain's CDR3 is CASSVDEGVRDTQYF. CDR3 nucleotide sequence: TGTGCCAGCAGCGTAGATGAGGGGGTTAGAGATACGCAGTATTTT.

The chain recombines TRBV7-2 with TRBJ1-3; D is perhaps TRBD1 (6 bases). V lost 5 bases, J lost 7 bases, and 18 bases lay in between. Germline V gives CDR1 SGHTA, CDR2 FQGNSA. This CDR3 region has 15 residues. The CDR3 spells CASSLEGGGRNTIYF. The DNA for the CDR3 is TGTGCCAGCAGCCTCGAGGGGGGGGGAAGGAACACCATATATTTT.

The V gene is TRBV18, the J gene TRBJ1-2, with 7 bases fitting TRBD1. CDR3 length equals 16 residues. Losses at the gene ends were 0 bases for V and 5 bases for J; bases not matched to a gene: 9. Germline V gene sequence: CDR1 KGHSH, CDR2 LQKENI. The CDR3 reads CASSPPLRGRGYGYTF. The CDR3 coding sequence is TGTGCCAGCTCACCACCGTTGAGGGGGCGCGGGTATGGCTACACCTTC.

This sequence joins TRBV29-1 and TRBJ2-5; 12 bases are a match to TRBD1. Germline CDR1 is SQVTM and CDR2 is ANQGSEA. Trimming removed 1 base from V and 5 bases from J; junction bases left unmatched: 8. The CDR3 has 16 amino acids. CDR3 nucleotides: TGCAGCGTTGAAGGAACCGGGACAGGGGGCTGGGAGACCCAGTACTTC. This translates into CSVEGTGTGGWETQYF.

This clone has a handful of counts. V is TRBV4-1 and J is TRBJ1-2; tentative D call: TRBD1 (5 bases). Germline lookup yields CDR1 MGHRA and CDR2 YSYEKL. CDR3 length equals 15 residues. The V and J ends lost 0 bases and 4 bases respectively, with 12 bases between them. CDR3 nucleotide sequence: TGCGCCAGCAGCCAAGATCGTACAGGCACCTATGGCTACACCTTC. This gives the protein CASSQDRTGTYGYTF.

The chain links TRBV5-5 to TRBJ2-5; a possible D gene is TRBD2 (6 bases). Trimming shortened V by 0 bases and J by 7 bases, and 16 bases separated the two germline ends. The CDR3 extends over 15 amino acids. Germline assignment: CDR1 SGHKS and CDR2 YYEKEE (reference sequence). The CDR3 is CASSLGFGVGGTQYF. The CDR3 region has the DNA TGTGCCAGCAGCTTGGGGTTCGGTGTCGGGGGGACCCAGTACTTC.

The chain is built from TRBV6-2 or TRBV6-3 and TRBJ1-1, with a tentative D call TRBD1 (5 bases). Per the germline V gene, CDR1 is MNHEY and CDR2 is SVGEGT. V was pared by 5 bases and J by 0 bases, with 10 bases between. The CDR3 sequence is 14 residues long. The DNA for the CDR3 is TGTGCCAGCAGTATGGACAACTTGAACACTGAAGCTTTCTTT. It encodes CASSMDNLNTEAFF.

The rearrangement uses TRBV29-1 and TRBJ2-3; tentatively, D is TRBD1 (6 bases). The CDR3 runs 14 residues. Germline V CDR1 and CDR2: SQVTM, ANQGSEA. V was pared by 6 bases and J by 2 bases, with 15 bases between. The CDR3 region is CSVGAGDLTDTQYF. Written as DNA, the CDR3 is TGCAGCGTCGGGGCAGGGGATCTCACAGATACGCAGTATTTT.

The gene calls are TRBV4-1 and TRBJ1-5; D possibly corresponds to TRBD1 (5 bases). Trimming removed 1 base at V and 4 bases at J, with 17 bases between. CDR3 size: 17 residues. Germline V gives CDR1 MGHRA, CDR2 YSYEKL. The CDR3 DNA sequence: TGCGCCAGCAGCCAAGTCCCGTGGGGCAGGGCAAATCAGCCCCAGCATTTT. As protein: CASSQVPWGRANQPQHF.

The chain has TRBV19 and TRBJ2-7; TRBD1 aligns across 9 bases. The length of the CDR3 is 14 residues. The J segment lost 6 bases and the V segment lost 4 bases, leaving 7 bases of the junction unmatched. Germline CDR1 is LNHDA and CDR2 is SQIVND (reference sequence). As DNA, the CDR3 is TGTGCCAGTAGTACCCCGGGACAGGGCCTCGAGCAGTACTTC. It codes for CASSTPGQGLEQYF. The full variable domain, with the rest looked up from reference TRBV19 and TRBJ2-7, is DGGITQSPKYLFRKEGQNVTLSCEQNLNHDAMYWYRQDPGQGLRLIYYSQIVNDFQKGDIAEGYSVSREKKESFPLTVTSAQKNPTAFYLCASSTPGQGLEQYFGPGTRLTVT.